The rows below give T cell receptor beta chains drawn from one sample of a study of shared clonotypes between healthy human individuals. The assay was immunoSEQ multiplex PCR, and TCRdb's table has in-frame clones only and misses some. The data show hundreds of thousands of clones, 95% seen once. Sequenced sample: naive CD8+ T cells sorted from blood. The source of these receptors is a woman aged 30 to 39 in good health. Both conserved end residues are part of each CDR3. The D gene is left open where the match is weak. Expanded clones are given a class, and other clones once, few, many or no size at all.

d_gene,abundance,v_gene,j_gene,CDR3aa,CDR3nt
.,once,TRBV4-1,TRBJ2-7,CASSQDGGGANYEQYF,TGCGCCAGCAGCCAAGACGGTGGGGGAGCGAACTACGAGCAGTACTTC
.,.,TRBV23-1,TRBJ1-4,CASSQGLWGRTRGAVF,TGCGCCAGCAGTCAAGGTTTATGGGGACGGACCCGAGGGGCCGTTTTT
.,.,TRBV11-3,TRBJ2-1,CASSEGVFGRGNEQFF,TGTGCCAGCAGCGAGGGGGTTTTTGGGCGCGGGAATGAGCAGTTCTTC
.,.,TRBV5-1,TRBJ2-1,CASSADSSYNEQFF,TGCGCCAGCAGCGCGGACTCCTCCTACAATGAGCAGTTCTTC
.,.,TRBV2,TRBJ2-7,CAGRRGTLNGLTYEQYF,TGTGCCGGCCGGAGAGGGACCTTAAACGGACTGACCTACGAGCAGTACTTC
TRBD1,.,TRBV5-1,TRBJ2-7,CASSSGTGGFYEQYF,TGCGCCAGCAGCTCCGGGACAGGGGGCTTTTACGAGCAGTACTTC
.,.,TRBV6-6,TRBJ2-7,CASSFPPPYEQYF,TGTGCCAGCAGTTTCCCACCCCCCTACGAGCAGTACTTC
TRBD2,.,TRBV9,TRBJ2-5,CASSPYGGSPETQYF,TGTGCCAGCAGCCCCTATGGCGGGAGTCCAGAGACCCAGTACTTC
.,.,TRBV19,TRBJ1-5,CASSMELGQPQHF,TGTGCCAGTAGTATGGAGCTGGGTCAGCCCCAGCATTTT
.,.,TRBV18,TRBJ1-1,CASSPPPGRSDTEAFF,TGTGCCAGCTCACCACCCCCAGGGCGCTCGGACACTGAAGCTTTCTTT
TRBD1,.,TRBV28,TRBJ1-2,CASSLSGTGGYGYTF,TGTGCCAGCAGTCTCTCCGGGACAGGGGGCTATGGCTACACCTTC
TRBD1,.,TRBV14,TRBJ2-1,CASSQGQGWYEQFF,TGTGCCAGCAGCCAAGGACAGGGTTGGTATGAGCAGTTCTTC
.,few,TRBV27,TRBJ2-7,CASSPPVTLGYEQYF,TGTGCCAGCAGTCCACCGGTGACGCTAGGCTACGAGCAGTACTTC
TRBD1,.,TRBV15,TRBJ1-5,CATSEGGVGQPQHF,TGTGCCACCAGCGAAGGGGGCGTAGGTCAGCCCCAGCATTTT
.,.,TRBV7-6,TRBJ2-2,CASSPPRSGAGELFF,TGTGCCAGCAGCCCCCCCCGTTCGGGGGCCGGGGAGCTGTTTTTT
.,.,TRBV27,TRBJ1-1,CASSLQPTGAYTEAFF,TGTGCCAGCAGTCTCCAACCTACGGGGGCGTACACTGAAGCTTTCTTT
.,.,TRBV28,TRBJ2-1,CASSPVGHLVLGEQFF,TGTGCCAGCAGCCCTGTGGGACACCTCGTTTTAGGTGAGCAGTTCTTC
TRBD1,.,TRBV10-3,TRBJ2-4,CAISELQGTGKNIQYF,TGTGCCATCAGTGAGTTACAGGGGACGGGCAAAAACATTCAGTACTTC
.,.,TRBV13,TRBJ1-4,CASSFRTDEKLFF,TGTGCCAGCAGCTTTAGGACAGACGAAAAACTGTTTTTT
.,.,TRBV7-9,TRBJ2-6,CAGEDGEAAFSGANVLTF,TGTGCCGGGGAAGACGGGGAGGCCGCCTTCTCTGGGGCCAACGTCCTGACTTTC
TRBD1,.,TRBV19,TRBJ1-1,CASSNGQGMNTEAFF,TGTGCCAGTAGTAACGGACAGGGCATGAACACTGAAGCTTTCTTT
.,.,TRBV27,TRBJ2-3,CASTSGTPTDTQYF,TGTGCCAGCACCTCAGGGACTCCCACAGATACGCAGTATTTT
.,.,TRBV6-1,TRBJ1-1,CASSEQGWVNTEAFF,TGTGCCAGCAGTGAACAGGGCTGGGTGAACACTGAAGCTTTCTTT
.,.,TRBV7-9,TRBJ1-1,CASSGPGQNTEAFF,TGTGCCAGCAGCGGTCCGGGACAGAACACTGAAGCTTTCTTT
TRBD2,.,TRBV28,TRBJ2-1,CAGGLAGEDNEQFF,TGTGCCGGGGGACTAGCGGGAGAAGACAATGAGCAGTTCTTC
TRBD2,.,TRBV2,TRBJ2-1,CASSGRVLAVYNEQFF,TGTGCCAGCAGTGGAAGGGTTCTAGCGGTATACAATGAGCAGTTCTTC
.,.,TRBV10-2,TRBJ2-1,CASNEGNEQFF,TGCGCCAGCAATGAAGGGAATGAGCAGTTCTTC
TRBD1,.,TRBV19,TRBJ1-5,CASSIIGQGNQPQHF,TGTGCCAGTAGTATAATTGGACAGGGGAATCAGCCCCAGCATTTT
TRBD1,once,TRBV27,TRBJ2-1,CASSPGQINEQFF,TGTGCCAGCAGTCCGGGACAGATCAATGAGCAGTTCTTC
.,.,TRBV11-3,TRBJ2-7,CASSFRRADEQYF,TGTGCCAGCAGCTTTAGGAGGGCGGATGAGCAGTACTTC
TRBD1,.,TRBV6-5,TRBJ2-1,CASSYSDRVYNEQFF,TGTGCCAGCAGTTACTCCGACAGGGTTTACAATGAGCAGTTCTTC
.,few,TRBV4-1,TRBJ1-2,CASSQTPGRHVDGYTF,TGCGCCAGCAGCCAGACTCCGGGACGGCATGTGGATGGCTACACCTTC
TRBD2,.,TRBV27,TRBJ2-5,CASRLAGGRETQYF,TGTGCCAGCAGATTAGCGGGAGGGAGGGAGACCCAGTACTTC
.,.,TRBV4-1,TRBJ2-1,CASSQGPETEEQFF,TGCGCCAGCAGCCAAGGGCCGGAAACCGAAGAGCAGTTCTTC
.,.,TRBV9,TRBJ2-1,CASSPLGRASSYNEQFF,TGTGCCAGCAGCCCCTTAGGGCGGGCCAGCTCCTACAATGAGCAGTTCTTC
TRBD1,.,TRBV27,TRBJ1-5,CASSLTGAGGQPQHF,TGTGCCAGCAGTTTAACAGGGGCGGGGGGTCAGCCCCAGCATTTT
.,.,TRBV9,TRBJ2-1,CASSVSLEQGPANEQFF,TGTGCCAGCAGCGTATCGTTAGAACAGGGCCCAGCAAATGAGCAGTTCTTC
.,.,TRBV14,TRBJ2-5,CASSGQRVQETQYF,TGTGCCAGCAGCGGGCAGAGGGTTCAAGAGACCCAGTACTTC
.,.,TRBV29-1,TRBJ2-5,CSVEVEGRWAQYF,TGCAGCGTTGAAGTGGAGGGCCGGTGGGCCCAGTACTTC
.,.,TRBV2,TRBJ2-7,CASSESGSIYEQYF,TGTGCCAGCAGTGAATCTGGGAGCATTTACGAGCAGTACTTC
TRBD1,.,TRBV10-3,TRBJ2-1,CAMGTGGPNNEQFF,TGTGCCATGGGGACAGGGGGTCCCAACAATGAGCAGTTCTTC
TRBD1,.,TRBV6-1,TRBJ2-7,CASSRQGPYEQYF,TGTGCCAGCAGCCGACAGGGCCCCTACGAGCAGTACTTC
TRBD2,.,TRBV5-4,TRBJ2-7,CASSLELAGSSYEQYF,TGTGCCAGCAGCTTAGAACTAGCGGGTTCGTCCTACGAGCAGTACTTC
.,.,TRBV19,TRBJ2-7,CASSTALTGYYEQYF,TGTGCCAGTAGTACCGCCCTAACAGGATACTACGAGCAGTACTTC
.,.,TRBV6-5,TRBJ2-7,CASSYSDSTYEQYF,TGTGCCAGCAGTTACTCGGACTCAACCTACGAGCAGTACTTC
.,few,TRBV4-2,TRBJ1-1,CASSQITANTEAFF,TGTGCCAGCAGCCAAATCACGGCGAACACTGAAGCTTTCTTT